One sample yielded the 8 T cell receptor beta chains listed below, sequenced in a study of cytomegalovirus exposure and HLA in healthy donors. It was with 60 Vbeta and 13 Jbeta primers that the PCR ran. TCRdb's copy holds only in-frame clones and misses some; the assay was immunoSEQ multiplex PCR. The table has about 170,000 clones, about 85% seen once. Sequenced material: PBMCs. The receptors come from a boy younger than 10 in good health and CMV-seronegative.

This clone occurred a few times. This chain links TRBV5-8 with TRBJ1-1, with 7 bases lining up with TRBD1. The V gene's germline CDR1 is SGHTS and CDR2 YDEGEE. J lost 6 bases, V lost 7 bases, and 12 bases had no gene match. This CDR3 contains 14 residues. The CDR3 sequence: CASLRRGQKPEAFF. The CDR3 DNA reads TGTGCCAGCCTTCGACGGGGACAGAAACCTGAAGCTTTCTTT.

The chain has TRBV19 and TRBJ2-2; TRBD1 is a possible D gene (5 bases). Between the trimmed V and J ends, which lost 2 bases and 5 bases, there was a span of 15 bases. Germline V gives CDR1 LNHDA, CDR2 SQIVND (reference sequence). The CDR3 consists of 16 residues. The CDR3 loop is CASSIRSWTPTGELFF. In nucleotides, the CDR3 is TGTGCCAGTAGTATAAGATCATGGACACCAACCGGGGAGCTGTTTTTT. Filled out from reference TRBV19 and TRBJ2-2, the complete variable domain reads DGGITQSPKYLFRKEGQNVTLSCEQNLNHDAMYWYRQDPGQGLRLIYYSQIVNDFQKGDIAEGYSVSREKKESFPLTVTSAQKNPTAFYLCASSIRSWTPTGELFFGEGSRLTVL.

The J gene is TRBJ1-5, the V gene TRBV6-6; 10 bases are shared with TRBD1. This CDR3 has 16 residues. With 3 bases clipped from V and 6 bases from J, the junction kept 8 bases outside the gene matches. Germline V gene sequence: CDR1 MNHNY, CDR2 SVGAGI (reference sequence). This CDR3 is CASSYSTGTGAQPQHF. The CDR3 DNA reads as TGTGCCAGCAGTTATTCGACCGGGACAGGGGCTCAGCCCCAGCATTTT.

CDR3 coding DNA: TGTGCCAGCAGCTCTCGACTAGCCGGGGCGGACAAAAACATTCAGTACTTC. This gives the protein CASSSRLAGADKNIQYF. The chain uses TRBV4-2 and TRBJ2-4, with 7 bases lining up with TRBD2. CDR3 length: 17 residues. Germline CDR1 is LGHNA and CDR2 is YNFKEQ. The ends lost 5 bases at V and 3 bases at J; junction bases unmatched: 13.

The chain links TRBV29-1 to TRBJ2-1, with D possibly being TRBD2 (6 bases). The V end was cut by 2 bases, the J end by 5 bases, with 13 bases between. The CDR3 runs to 14 residues. CDR1 SQVTM and CDR2 ANQGSEA come from the germline V gene. The CDR3 DNA reads TGCAGCGTTGAATCCGGGAGTGGTAACAATGAGCAGTTCTTC. Protein product: CSVESGSGNNEQFF.

The rearrangement links TRBV30 to TRBJ2-5; 7 bases line up with TRBD1. The CDR3 consists of 13 residues. J gave up 2 bases and V 0 bases, and 0 bases lay outside the gene matches. CDR1 is GTSNPN, CDR2 SVGIG, per germline (reference sequence). Here the CDR3 reads CAWSVGQQETQYF. CDR3 bases: TGTGCCTGGAGTGTGGGACAGCAAGAGACCCAGTACTTC.

The chain links TRBV27 to TRBJ2-4; D perhaps matches TRBD2 (6 bases). Germline loops: CDR1 MNHEY, CDR2 SMNVEV (reference sequence). The V end was cut by 10 bases, the J end by 10 bases, with 14 bases between. The CDR3 is made up of 11 amino acids. The CDR3 coding sequence is TGTGCCACCGGGAGTTCCGGTATTCAGTACTTC. This sequence encodes CATGSSGIQYF.

This rearrangement joins TRBV10-3 to TRBJ2-1; no firm D call. The V end was cut by 2 bases, the J end by 8 bases, with 7 bases between. Germline CDR1 reads ENHRY; CDR2 reads SYGVKD. The CDR3 has 12 residues. This chain's CDR3 is CAISERVYEQFF. The CDR3 DNA follows: TGTGCCATCAGTGAGCGAGTGTATGAGCAGTTCTTC.